This T cell receptor beta chain was obtained from a study of cytomegalovirus exposure and HLA in healthy donors. The V gene's germline CDR1 is SGHVS and CDR2 FQNEAQ. V lost 3 bases and J lost 5, with 8 bases in between. The CDR3 is 13 amino acids. Concerning this clone itself: Its specificity is unknown.

This table comes from immunoSEQ multiplex PCR, and its TCRdb copy is limited to in-frame clones, with some not included. Of about 160,000 clones in the sample, nearly 90% are singletons; the top ten hold 4% to 5%. General study findings and limits: The authors enumerated some 170 TCR beta chains as linked to cytomegalovirus.

The chain links TRBV7-8 to TRBJ2-1; D perhaps matches TRBD2 (5 bases). The source material was PBMCs. This clonotype was obtained from a young man in good health and CMV-seropositive. DNA for the CDR3: TGTGCCAGCAGCTTTAGCGAGAACAATGAGCAGTTCTTC. It codes for CASSFSENNEQFF.